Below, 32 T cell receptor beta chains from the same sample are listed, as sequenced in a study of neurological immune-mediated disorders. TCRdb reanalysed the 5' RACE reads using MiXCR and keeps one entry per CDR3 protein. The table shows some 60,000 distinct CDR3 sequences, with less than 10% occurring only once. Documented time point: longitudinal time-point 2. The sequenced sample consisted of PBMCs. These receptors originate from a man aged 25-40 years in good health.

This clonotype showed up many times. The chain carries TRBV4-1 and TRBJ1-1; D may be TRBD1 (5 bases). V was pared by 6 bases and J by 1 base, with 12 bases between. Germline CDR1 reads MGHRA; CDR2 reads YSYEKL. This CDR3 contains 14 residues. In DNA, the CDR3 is TGCGCCAGCAGGAGGCTAGGGGCGAACACTGAAGCTTTCTTT. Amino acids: CASRRLGANTEAFF.

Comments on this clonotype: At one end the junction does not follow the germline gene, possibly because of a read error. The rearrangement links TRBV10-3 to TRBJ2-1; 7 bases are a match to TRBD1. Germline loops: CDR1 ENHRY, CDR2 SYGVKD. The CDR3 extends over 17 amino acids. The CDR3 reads CDISESRTGNSYNEQFF. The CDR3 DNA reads TGTGACATCAGTGAGTCCCGGACAGGCAATTCCTACAATGAGCAGTTCTTC.

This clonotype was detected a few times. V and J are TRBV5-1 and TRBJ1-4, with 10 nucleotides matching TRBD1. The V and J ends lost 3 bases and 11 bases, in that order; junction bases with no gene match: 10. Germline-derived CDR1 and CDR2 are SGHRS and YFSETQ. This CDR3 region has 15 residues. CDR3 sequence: CASSSAGTGDAKLFF. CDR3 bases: TGCGCCAGCAGCTCGGCCGGGACAGGGGATGCGAAACTGTTTTTT.

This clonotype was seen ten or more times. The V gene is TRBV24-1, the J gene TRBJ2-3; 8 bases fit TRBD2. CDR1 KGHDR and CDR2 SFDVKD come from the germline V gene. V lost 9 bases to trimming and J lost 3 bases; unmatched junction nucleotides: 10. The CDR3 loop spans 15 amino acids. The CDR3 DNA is TGTGCCACCGGCCCCCGGGGGGGGGAGACAGATACGCAGTATTTT. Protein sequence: CATGPRGGETDTQYF.

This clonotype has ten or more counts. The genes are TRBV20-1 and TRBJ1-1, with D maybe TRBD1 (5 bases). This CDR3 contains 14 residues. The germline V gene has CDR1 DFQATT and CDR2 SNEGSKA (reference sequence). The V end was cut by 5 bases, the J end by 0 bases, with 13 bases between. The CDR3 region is CSAGVGELNTEAFF. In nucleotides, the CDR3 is TGCAGTGCTGGGGTGGGGGAGCTGAACACTGAAGCTTTCTTT.

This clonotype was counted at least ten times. For the CDR3, the DNA is TGTGCCAGCAGCCAAGCCTCATGGTTCGGAAACATTCAGTACTTC. It is translated as CASSQASWFGNIQYF. This sequence joins TRBV3-1 and TRBJ2-4, with D unresolved. Germline lookup yields CDR1 LGHDT and CDR2 YNNKEL (reference sequence). Trimming pared 1 base from V and 6 bases from J, leaving 13 bases between. The CDR3 has 15 residues.

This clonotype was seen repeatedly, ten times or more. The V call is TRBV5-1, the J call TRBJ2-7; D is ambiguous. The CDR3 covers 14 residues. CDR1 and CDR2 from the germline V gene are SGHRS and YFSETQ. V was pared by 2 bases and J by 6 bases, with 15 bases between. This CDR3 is CASSLATRDSEQYF. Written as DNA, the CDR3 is TGCGCCAGCAGCTTAGCAACTCGAGACTCCGAGCAGTACTTC.

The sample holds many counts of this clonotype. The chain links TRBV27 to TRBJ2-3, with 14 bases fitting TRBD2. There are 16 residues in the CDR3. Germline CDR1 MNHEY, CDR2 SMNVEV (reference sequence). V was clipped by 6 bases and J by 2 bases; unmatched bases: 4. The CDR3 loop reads CASSRLAGGSTDTQYF. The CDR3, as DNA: TGTGCCAGCAGCCGACTAGCGGGAGGGTCCACAGATACGCAGTATTTT.

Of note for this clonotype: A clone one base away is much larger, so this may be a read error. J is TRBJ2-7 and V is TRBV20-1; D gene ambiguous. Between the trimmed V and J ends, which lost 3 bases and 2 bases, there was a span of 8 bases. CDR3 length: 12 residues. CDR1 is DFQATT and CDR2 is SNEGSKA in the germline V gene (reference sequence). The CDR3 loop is CSARKAAYEQYF. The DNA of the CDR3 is TGCAGTGCTAGGAAGGCGGCCTACGAGCAGTACTTC.

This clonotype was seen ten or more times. In DNA, the CDR3 is TGTGCCAGCAGCGTAGAGTTGCGGGATAGCACAGATACGCAGTATTTT. Protein product: CASSVELRDSTDTQYF. The rearrangement uses TRBV9 and TRBJ2-3; D possibly corresponds to TRBD2 (6 bases). Trimming removed 0 bases at V and 0 bases at J, with 11 bases between. Germline lookup yields CDR1 SGDLS and CDR2 YYNGEE. This CDR3 spans 16 amino acids.

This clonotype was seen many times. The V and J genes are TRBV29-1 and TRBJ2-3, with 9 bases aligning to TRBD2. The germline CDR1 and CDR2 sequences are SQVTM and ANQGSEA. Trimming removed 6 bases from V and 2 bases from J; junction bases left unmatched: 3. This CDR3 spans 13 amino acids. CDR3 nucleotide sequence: TGCAGCGTCCTAGCGGGAACCACAGATACGCAGTATTTT. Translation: CSVLAGTTDTQYF.

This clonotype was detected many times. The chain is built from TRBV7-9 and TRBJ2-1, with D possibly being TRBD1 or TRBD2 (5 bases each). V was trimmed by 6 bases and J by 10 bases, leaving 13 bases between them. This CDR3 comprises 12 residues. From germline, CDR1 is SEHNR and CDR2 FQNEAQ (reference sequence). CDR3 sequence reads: CASRYRDVEQFF. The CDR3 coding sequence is TGTGCCAGCAGGTACCGGGACGTCGAGCAGTTCTTC. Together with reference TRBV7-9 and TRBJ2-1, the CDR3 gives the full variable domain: DTGVSQNPRHKITKRGQNVTFRCDPISEHNRLYWYRQTLGQGPEFLTYFQNEAQLEKSRLLSDRFSAERPKGSFSTLEIQRTEQGDSAMYLCASRYRDVEQFFGPGTRLTVL.

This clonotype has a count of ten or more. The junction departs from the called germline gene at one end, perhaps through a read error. CDR3 coding DNA: TGTGGGAAGGAAACAGGGAGCGTGGGTCCGAACACCGGGGAGCTGTTTTTT. Amino acid sequence: CGKETGSVGPNTGELFF. The J gene is TRBJ2-2, the V gene TRBV23-1; maybe TRBD1 (6 bases). TRBV23-1 is an open reading frame whose function is uncertain. This CDR3 contains 17 residues.

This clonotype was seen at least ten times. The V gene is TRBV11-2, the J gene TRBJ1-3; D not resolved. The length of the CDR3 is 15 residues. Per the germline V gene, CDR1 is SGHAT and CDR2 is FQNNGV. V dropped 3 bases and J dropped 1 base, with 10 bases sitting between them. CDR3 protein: CASSFLEVSGNTIYF. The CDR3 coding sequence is TGTGCCAGCAGCTTTTTGGAAGTATCTGGAAACACCATATATTTT.

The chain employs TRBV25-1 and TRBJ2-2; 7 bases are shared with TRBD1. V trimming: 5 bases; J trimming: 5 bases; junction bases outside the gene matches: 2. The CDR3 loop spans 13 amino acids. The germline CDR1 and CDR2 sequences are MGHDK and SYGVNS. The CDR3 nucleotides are TGTGCCAGCAGTCTGACAGGGACCGGGGAGCTGTTTTTT. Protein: CASSLTGTGELFF. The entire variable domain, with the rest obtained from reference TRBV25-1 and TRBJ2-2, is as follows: EADIYQTPRYLVIGTGKKITLECSQTMGHDKMYWYQQDPGMELHLIHYSYGVNSTEKGDLSSESTVSRIRTEHFPLTLESARPSHTSQYLCASSLTGTGELFFGEGSRLTVL.

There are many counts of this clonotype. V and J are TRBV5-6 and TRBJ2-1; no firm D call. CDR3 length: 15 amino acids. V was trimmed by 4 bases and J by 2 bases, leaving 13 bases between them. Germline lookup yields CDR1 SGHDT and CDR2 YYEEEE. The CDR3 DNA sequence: TGTGCCAGCAGCCACACGTTCGGACCCTACAATGAGCAGTTCTTC. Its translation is CASSHTFGPYNEQFF.

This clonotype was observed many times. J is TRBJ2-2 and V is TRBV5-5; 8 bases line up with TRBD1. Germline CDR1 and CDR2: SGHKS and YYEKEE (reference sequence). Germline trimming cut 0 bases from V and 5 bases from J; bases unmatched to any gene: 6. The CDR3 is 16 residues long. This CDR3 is CASSLGQGAFTGELFF. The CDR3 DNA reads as TGTGCCAGCAGCTTGGGGCAGGGGGCTTTTACCGGGGAGCTGTTTTTT.

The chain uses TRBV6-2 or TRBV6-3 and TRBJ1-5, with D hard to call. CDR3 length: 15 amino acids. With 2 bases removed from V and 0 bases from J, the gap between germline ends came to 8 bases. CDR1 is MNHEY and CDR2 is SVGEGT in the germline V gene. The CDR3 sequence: CASSYRENSNQPQHF. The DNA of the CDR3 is TGTGCCAGCAGTTACAGAGAAAATAGCAATCAGCCCCAGCATTTT.

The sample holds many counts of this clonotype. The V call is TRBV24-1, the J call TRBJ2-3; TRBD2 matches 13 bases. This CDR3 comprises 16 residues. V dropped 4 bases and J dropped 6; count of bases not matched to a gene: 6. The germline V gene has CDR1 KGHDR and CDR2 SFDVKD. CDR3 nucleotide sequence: TGTGCCACCAGTGAACCCGGGACTAGCGGGACGGATACGCAGTATTTT. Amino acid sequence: CATSEPGTSGTDTQYF.

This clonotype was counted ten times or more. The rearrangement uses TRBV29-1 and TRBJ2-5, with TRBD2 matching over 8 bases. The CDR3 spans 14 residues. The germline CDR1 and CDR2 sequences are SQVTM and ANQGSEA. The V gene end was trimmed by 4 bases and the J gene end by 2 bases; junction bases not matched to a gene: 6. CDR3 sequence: CSVAIGRDQETQYF. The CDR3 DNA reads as TGCAGCGTTGCCATCGGGAGGGATCAAGAGACCCAGTACTTC.

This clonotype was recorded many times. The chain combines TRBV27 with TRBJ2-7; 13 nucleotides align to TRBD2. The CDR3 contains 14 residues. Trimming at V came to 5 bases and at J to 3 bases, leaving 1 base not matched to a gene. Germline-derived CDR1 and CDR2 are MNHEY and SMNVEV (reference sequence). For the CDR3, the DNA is TGTGCCAGCAGTGGGACTAGCGGGAACTACGAGCAGTACTTC. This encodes CASSGTSGNYEQYF.

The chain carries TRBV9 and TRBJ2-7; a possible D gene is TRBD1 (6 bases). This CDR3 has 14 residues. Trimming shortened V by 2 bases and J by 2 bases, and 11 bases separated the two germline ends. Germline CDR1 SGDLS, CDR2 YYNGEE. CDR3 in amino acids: CASSVGTSPYEQYF. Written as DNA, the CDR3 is TGTGCCAGCAGCGTGGGGACATCCCCCTACGAGCAGTACTTC.

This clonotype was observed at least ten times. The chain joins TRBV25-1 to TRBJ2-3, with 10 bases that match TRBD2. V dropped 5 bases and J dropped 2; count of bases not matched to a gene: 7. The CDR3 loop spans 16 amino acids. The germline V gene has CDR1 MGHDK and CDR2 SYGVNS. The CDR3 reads CASSTFGLAVTDTQYF. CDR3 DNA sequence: TGTGCCAGCAGTACCTTTGGACTAGCGGTCACAGATACGCAGTATTTT.

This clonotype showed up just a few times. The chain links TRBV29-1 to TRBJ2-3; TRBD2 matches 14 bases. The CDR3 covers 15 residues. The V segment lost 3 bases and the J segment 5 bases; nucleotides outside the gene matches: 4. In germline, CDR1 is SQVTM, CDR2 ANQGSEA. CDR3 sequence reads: CSVDGTSGRGDTQYF. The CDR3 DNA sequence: TGCAGCGTTGATGGGACTAGCGGGAGAGGAGATACGCAGTATTTT.

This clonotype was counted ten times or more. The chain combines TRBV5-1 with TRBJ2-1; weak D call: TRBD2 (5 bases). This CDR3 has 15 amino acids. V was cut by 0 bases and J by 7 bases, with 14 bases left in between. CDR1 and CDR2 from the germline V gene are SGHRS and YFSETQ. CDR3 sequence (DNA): TGCGCCAGCAGCTTGGTGTACTCTAGCCAGAATGAGCAGTTCTTC. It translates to CASSLVYSSQNEQFF. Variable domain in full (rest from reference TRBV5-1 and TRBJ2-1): KAGVTQTPRYLIKTRGQQVTLSCSPISGHRSVSWYQQTPGQGLQFLFEYFSETQRNKGNFPGRFSGRQFSNSRSEMNVSTLELGDSALYLCASSLVYSSQNEQFFGPGTRLTVL.

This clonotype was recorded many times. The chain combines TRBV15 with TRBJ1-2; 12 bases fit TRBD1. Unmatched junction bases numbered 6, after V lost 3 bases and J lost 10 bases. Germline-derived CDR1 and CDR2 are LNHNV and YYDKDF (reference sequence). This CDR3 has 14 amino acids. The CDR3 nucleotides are TGTGCCACCAGCAGGGCCGGGACAGGGGGCATCTACACCTTC. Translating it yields CATSRAGTGGIYTF.

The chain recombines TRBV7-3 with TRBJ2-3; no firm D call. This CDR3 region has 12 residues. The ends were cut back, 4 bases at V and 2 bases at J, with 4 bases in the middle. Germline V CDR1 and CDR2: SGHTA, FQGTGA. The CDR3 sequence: CASSYNTDTQYF. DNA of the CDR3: TGTGCCAGCAGCTACAACACAGATACGCAGTATTTT.

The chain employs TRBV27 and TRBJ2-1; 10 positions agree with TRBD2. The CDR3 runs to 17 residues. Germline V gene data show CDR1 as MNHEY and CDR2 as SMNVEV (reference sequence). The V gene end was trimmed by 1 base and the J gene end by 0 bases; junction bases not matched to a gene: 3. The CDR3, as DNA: TGTGCCAGCAGTTTATGGGCTAGCGGGAGCTCCTACAATGAGCAGTTCTTC. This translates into CASSLWASGSSYNEQFF.

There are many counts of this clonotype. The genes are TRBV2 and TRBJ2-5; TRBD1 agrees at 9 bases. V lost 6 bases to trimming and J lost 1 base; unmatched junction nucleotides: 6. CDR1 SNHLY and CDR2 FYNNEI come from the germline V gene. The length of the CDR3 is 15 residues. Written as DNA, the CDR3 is TGTGCCAGCAGGTGGACAGGGGTGTTCCAAGAGACCCAGTACTTC. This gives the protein CASRWTGVFQETQYF.

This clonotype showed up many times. CDR3 DNA: TGCGCCAGCACTCCGGGACAGGGGCGCTCCGGGGAGCTGTTTTTT. It encodes CASTPGQGRSGELFF. V gene TRBV10-2 combines with J gene TRBJ2-2; the match to TRBD1 covers 10 bases. This CDR3 spans 15 amino acids. Germline CDR1 is WSHSY and CDR2 is SAAADI. V was pared by 7 bases and J by 6 bases, with 8 bases of the junction left unmatched.

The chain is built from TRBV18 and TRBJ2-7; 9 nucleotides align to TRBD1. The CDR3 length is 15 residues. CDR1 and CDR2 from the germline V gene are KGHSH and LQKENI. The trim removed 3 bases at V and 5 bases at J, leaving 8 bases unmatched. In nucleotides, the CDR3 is TGTGCCAGCTCACCTCCGCAGGACAGGGGTAACGAGCAGTACTTC. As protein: CASSPPQDRGNEQYF.

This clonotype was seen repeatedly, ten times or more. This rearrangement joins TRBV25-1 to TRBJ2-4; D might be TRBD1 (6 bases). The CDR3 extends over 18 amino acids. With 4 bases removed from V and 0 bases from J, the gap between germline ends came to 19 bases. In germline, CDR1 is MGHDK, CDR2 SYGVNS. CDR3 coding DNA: TGTGCCAGCAGTGTTGGACAGACAATTGCGGGAGCCAAAAACATTCAGTACTTC. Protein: CASSVGQTIAGAKNIQYF. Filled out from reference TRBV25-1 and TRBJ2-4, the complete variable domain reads EADIYQTPRYLVIGTGKKITLECSQTMGHDKMYWYQQDPGMELHLIHYSYGVNSTEKGDLSSESTVSRIRTEHFPLTLESARPSHTSQYLCASSVGQTIAGAKNIQYFGAGTRLSVL.